These 8 T cell receptor beta chains were all obtained from the same sample, sequenced in a study of T cells of healthy individuals. TCRdb re-derived calls from the 5' RACE reads in MiXCR, one entry per CDR3 protein. The repertoire includes about 96,000 distinct CDR3 sequences, approximately 15% of them detected once, and 6.2% sits in the top ten. These receptors were taken from a human donor in good health.

This clonotype showed up just a few times. The genes are TRBV11-2 and TRBJ2-1; D ambiguous. Trimming cost V 2 bases and J 7 bases, with 3 bases left between them. CDR1 is SGHAT, CDR2 FQNNGV, per germline. This CDR3 has 11 residues. This chain's CDR3 is CASSLRNEQFF. For the CDR3, the DNA is TGTGCCAGCAGCTTACGGAATGAGCAGTTCTTC. Looking up the rest from reference TRBV11-2 and TRBJ2-1 gives the full variable domain: EAGVAQSPRYKIIEKRQSVAFWCNPISGHATLYWYQQILGQGPKLLIQFQNNGVVDDSQLPKDRFSAERLKGVDSTLKIQPAKLEDSAVYLCASSLRNEQFFGPGTRLTVL.

This clonotype was counted only a few times. This chain links TRBV7-9 with TRBJ2-7, with no clear D. The CDR3 consists of 11 residues. V shed 11 bases and J shed 5 bases, with 13 bases lying between them. From germline, CDR1 is SEHNR and CDR2 FQNEAQ (reference sequence). Here the CDR3 DNA reads TGTGCCTATCAGAAAGGGCACGAGCAGTACTTC. Translation: CAYQKGHEQYF.

The table lists this clonotype with a few counts. This chain joins TRBV7-9 and TRBJ2-7; 8 bases match TRBD2. Germline CDR1 SEHNR, CDR2 FQNEAQ (reference sequence). The CDR3 is 16 residues long. J gave up 4 bases and V 5 bases, and 13 bases lay outside the gene matches. CDR3 amino acids: CASSLGLGAGGYEQYF. CDR3 DNA sequence: TGTGCCAGCAGCCTTGGGCTGGGGGCGGGAGGTTACGAGCAGTACTTC.

This clonotype was seen a few times. The gene calls are TRBV5-1 and TRBJ2-5; 8 positions agree with TRBD1. The V gene's germline CDR1 is SGHRS and CDR2 YFSETQ. After removal of 4 bases from V and 3 bases from J, the junction contained 8 bases not matched to a gene. CDR3 length equals 15 residues. The CDR3 DNA follows: TGCGCCAGCAGCCAACGGACAGGGCCAAAAGAGACCCAGTACTTC. It yields the protein CASSQRTGPKETQYF. The full variable domain, in which reference TRBV5-1 and TRBJ2-5 provide the parts outside the CDR3, is KAGVTQTPRYLIKTRGQQVTLSCSPISGHRSVSWYQQTPGQGLQFLFEYFSETQRNKGNFPGRFSGRQFSNSRSEMNVSTLELGDSALYLCASSQRTGPKETQYFGPGTRLLVL.

The V call is TRBV7-9, the J call TRBJ2-1; 7 bases are a match to TRBD1. CDR3 length equals 16 residues. V trimming: 4 bases; J trimming: 8 bases; junction bases outside the gene matches: 14. Germline V gene lookup returns CDR1 SEHNR and CDR2 FQNEAQ (reference sequence). The CDR3: CASSSPQGQRRHEQFF. Here the CDR3 DNA reads TGTGCCAGCAGCTCCCCGCAGGGACAGAGACGCCATGAGCAGTTCTTC.

V is TRBV5-5 and J is TRBJ1-1; D gene ambiguous. CDR1 is SGHKS, CDR2 YYEKEE, per germline (reference sequence). Trimming left V 6 bases short and J 1 base short, with 10 bases between. The CDR3 is 13 amino acids. CDR3 protein: CASTPGPNTEAFF. The CDR3 DNA reads as TGTGCCAGCACTCCAGGTCCGAACACTGAAGCTTTCTTT.

The rearrangement uses TRBV20-1 and TRBJ2-7, with D perhaps matching TRBD1 or TRBD2 (5 bases each). This CDR3 contains 13 residues. The V end was cut by 7 bases, the J end by 0 bases, with 13 bases between. Germline CDR1 is DFQATT and CDR2 is SNEGSKA (reference sequence). The DNA of the CDR3 is TGCAGTGAATTGGGACCGCTCTCCTACGAGCAGTACTTC. The encoded protein is CSELGPLSYEQYF.

The rearrangement links TRBV28 to TRBJ2-3; 10 bases agree with TRBD1. The CDR3 length is 16 residues. V shed 3 bases, J shed 1 base, and the junction held 4 bases outside the gene matches. CDR1 is MDHEN and CDR2 is SYDVKM in the germline V gene. CDR3 DNA sequence: TGTGCCAGCAGTTTCCCCGGGACAGGGGGCACAGATACGCAGTATTTT. It is translated as CASSFPGTGGTDTQYF.